The 22 T cell receptor beta chains in this list originate from one sample, sequenced in a study of blood T cell repertoires in COVID-19. Here immunoSEQ multiplex PCR was the method, and the copy in TCRdb shows in-frame clones only, minus some. The data show about 200,000 clones, with 86% seen just once and under 30% held by the top ten. Sequencing was carried out using PBMCs or T cells enriched from blood (not recorded which). These receptors came from a woman aged 40 to 49 in a cohort exposed to, infected with or recovered from COVID-19 (not recorded which).

This clone occurred once. The rearrangement joins TRBV6-5 to TRBJ2-7, with D perhaps matching TRBD2 (6 bases). The germline V gene encodes CDR1 MNHEY and CDR2 SVGAGI. CDR3 size: 14 residues. The V and J ends lost 2 bases and 3 bases respectively, with 11 bases between them. The CDR3 bases are TGTGCCAGCAGTTACGTTGGCGGGAACTACGAGCAGTACTTC. It translates to CASSYVGGNYEQYF.

This chain uses TRBV30 with TRBJ2-3; 8 nucleotides line up with TRBD2. V was clipped by 3 bases and J by 5 bases; unmatched bases: 10. The CDR3 contains 15 residues. Germline V CDR1 and CDR2: GTSNPN, SVGIG (reference sequence). CDR3 amino acids: CAWSAYGGEVDTQYF. The DNA for the CDR3 is TGTGCCTGGAGCGCCTACGGGGGGGAGGTAGATACGCAGTATTTT.

The chain carries TRBV5-1 and TRBJ1-5; the D gene is possibly TRBD1 (6 bases). This CDR3 is 15 amino acids long. The germline V gene has CDR1 SGHRS and CDR2 YFSETQ. Trimming left V 2 bases short and J 1 base short, with 10 bases between. CDR3 in DNA: TGCGCCAGCAGCTTACAGGGTGGGAGCAATCAGCCCCAGCATTTT. This codes for CASSLQGGSNQPQHF.

This clone was seen a handful of times. This chain connects TRBV5-1 to TRBJ1-1, with 7 bases aligning to TRBD1. This CDR3 is 15 amino acids long. V gave up 4 bases and J gave up 0 bases; unmatched junction bases: 6. The germline gives CDR1 SGHRS, CDR2 YFSETQ. The CDR3 nucleotides are TGCGCCAGCAGCACAGCCGGGACAGTGAACACTGAAGCTTTCTTT. Protein sequence: CASSTAGTVNTEAFF. Filled out from reference TRBV5-1 and TRBJ1-1, the complete variable domain reads KAGVTQTPRYLIKTRGQQVTLSCSPISGHRSVSWYQQTPGQGLQFLFEYFSETQRNKGNFPGRFSGRQFSNSRSEMNVSTLELGDSALYLCASSTAGTVNTEAFFGQGTRLTVV.

The chain carries TRBV7-9 and TRBJ1-1, with D perhaps matching TRBD1 (5 bases). Germline CDR1 SEHNR, CDR2 FQNEAQ (reference sequence). V was clipped by 1 base and J by 11 bases, with 11 bases between them. The CDR3 is 12 amino acids. The CDR3 reads CASSLGQGNAFF. The DNA of the CDR3 is TGTGCCAGCAGCTTAGGGCAGGGCAATGCTTTCTTT.

This chain connects TRBV7-9 to TRBJ2-1; 9 bases map to TRBD2. With 6 bases clipped from V and 6 bases from J, the junction kept 18 bases outside the gene matches. This CDR3 is built from 18 residues. The germline V gene encodes CDR1 SEHNR and CDR2 FQNEAQ (reference sequence). The CDR3 coding sequence is TGTGCCAGCAGTAACATCAATCCCATAGCGGGAGTAGTCAATGAGCAGTTCTTC. Translating gives CASSNINPIAGVVNEQFF.

The chain joins TRBV12-3 or TRBV12-4 to TRBJ1-6; tentative D call: TRBD1 (6 bases). Trimming left V 8 bases short and J 8 bases short, with 10 bases between. This CDR3 comprises 12 residues. CDR3 nucleotide sequence: TGTGCCAGCCAACAGGGTCATTCACCCCTCCACTTT. Its protein is CASQQGHSPLHF.

This rearrangement joins TRBV10-3 to TRBJ1-2; D gene uncertain. The germline V and J ends were trimmed by 0 bases and 4 bases, with 15 bases remaining between them. Per the germline V gene, CDR1 is ENHRY and CDR2 is SYGVKD. This CDR3 comprises 16 residues. The CDR3: CAISESGRHRGYGYTF. In DNA, the CDR3 is TGTGCCATCAGTGAGTCTGGCAGGCACCGGGGCTATGGCTACACCTTC.

The chain is built from TRBV10-3 and TRBJ1-2, with TRBD1 matching 9 bases. CDR3 length equals 16 residues. Germline CDR1 and CDR2: ENHRY and SYGVKD. V shed 6 bases and J 1 base; nucleotides not matched to a gene: 9. CDR3 sequence reads: CAISLEGGQGNYGYTF. The CDR3 DNA is TGTGCCATCAGCTTAGAGGGGGGACAGGGTAACTATGGCTACACCTTC.

V gene TRBV10-1 combines with J gene TRBJ1-1; TRBD1 aligns across 8 bases. The V gene's germline CDR1 is WNHNN and CDR2 SYGVQD (reference sequence). The CDR3 sequence is 17 residues long. V lost 3 bases to trimming and J lost 4 bases; unmatched junction nucleotides: 13. CDR3 DNA sequence: TGCGCCAGCAGTGACGAGGGCAGGGGGCGATTGCGCACTGAAGCTTTCTTT. Residues: CASSDEGRGRLRTEAFF.

The chain combines TRBV9 with TRBJ2-5; 7 bases are shared with TRBD2. The V gene end was trimmed by 0 bases and the J gene end by 1 base; junction bases not matched to a gene: 3. This CDR3 has 15 amino acids. CDR1 SGDLS and CDR2 YYNGEE come from the germline V gene. Written as DNA, the CDR3 is TGTGCCAGCAGCGTAGCTTCTAGCGGCCAAGAGACCCAGTACTTC. Translating it yields CASSVASSGQETQYF.

This chain connects TRBV4-2 to TRBJ1-1, with D tentatively TRBD1 (5 bases). V lost 0 bases and J 5 bases, leaving 13 bases between the germline ends. Germline assignment: CDR1 LGHNA and CDR2 YNFKEQ. The CDR3 length is 15 residues. This chain's CDR3 is CASSQDGRVRTEAFF. The DNA of the CDR3 is TGTGCCAGCAGCCAAGATGGCAGGGTCAGGACTGAAGCTTTCTTT.

The rearrangement uses TRBV11-3 and TRBJ1-2; D is undetermined. The CDR3 extends over 13 amino acids. Germline V gene lookup returns CDR1 SGHNT and CDR2 YENEEA. V was pared by 2 bases and J by 6 bases, with 10 bases between. This chain's CDR3 is CASSLPQLNGYTF. CDR3 nucleotide sequence: TGTGCCAGCAGCTTACCCCAGTTAAATGGCTACACCTTC.

The CDR3 DNA is TGTGCCAGCAGTTTACTAAGGGGCGGAGTAGAACCCACTGAAGCTTTCTTT. Protein sequence: CASSLLRGGVEPTEAFF. The V and J genes are TRBV27 and TRBJ1-1; the D gene is possibly TRBD1 (5 bases). V dropped 2 bases and J dropped 4 bases, with 20 bases sitting between them. Germline CDR1 and CDR2: MNHEY and SMNVEV (reference sequence). CDR3 length: 17 residues.

The chain couples TRBV6-1 to TRBJ1-5; TRBD1 agrees at 9 bases. This CDR3 is built from 17 residues. The J segment lost 3 bases and the V segment lost 2 bases, leaving 8 bases of the junction unmatched. Germline CDR1 and CDR2: MNHNS and SASEGT. CDR3 coding DNA: TGTGCCAGCAGTGAACTAACAGGGGGCGCGGTCAATCAGCCCCAGCATTTT. It is translated as CASSELTGGAVNQPQHF.

The chain links TRBV3-1 (or the pseudogene TRBV3-2) to TRBJ1-3, with unresolved D. The length of the CDR3 is 16 residues. Deletions cut 0 bases from V and 0 bases from J, with 9 bases between. Germline CDR1 reads LGHDT; CDR2 reads YNNKEL (reference sequence). In DNA, the CDR3 is TGTGCCAGCAGCCAAGAAGGAGGAGTCTCTGGAAACACCATATATTTT. Protein sequence: CASSQEGGVSGNTIYF.

The V and J genes are TRBV6-5 and TRBJ2-1; 10 bases fit TRBD2. This CDR3 contains 15 residues. V lost 7 bases, J lost 4 bases, and 7 bases stayed unmatched. Per the germline V gene, CDR1 is MNHEY and CDR2 is SVGAGI. As DNA, the CDR3 is TGTGCCAGCAACACCCTAGCGGGAGCATACAATGAGCAGTTCTTC. Protein sequence: CASNTLAGAYNEQFF.

The chain has TRBV9 and TRBJ2-1; 8 bases align to TRBD2. CDR1 SGDLS and CDR2 YYNGEE come from the germline V gene. V lost 2 bases, J lost 4 bases, and 14 bases stayed unmatched. The CDR3 loop spans 18 amino acids. CDR3 DNA: TGTGCCAGCAGCGTCGTAGAAGGGGAACTAGCGGCTTACAATGAGCAGTTCTTC. Its translation: CASSVVEGELAAYNEQFF.

V usage is TRBV11-2 and J usage is TRBJ2-3; D is ambiguous. The CDR3 is 16 residues long. The ends were cut back, 4 bases at V and 0 bases at J, with 14 bases in the middle. CDR1 SGHAT and CDR2 FQNNGV come from the germline V gene. The CDR3 here is CASSSGRVISTDTQYF. For the CDR3, the DNA is TGTGCCAGCAGCTCCGGCCGGGTGATTAGCACAGATACGCAGTATTTT.

This clone was observed a single time. The J gene is TRBJ2-1, the V gene TRBV4-1; D is unresolved. V was pared by 1 base and J by 3 bases, with 7 bases between. This CDR3 has 14 amino acids. The germline CDR1 and CDR2 sequences are MGHRA and YSYEKL. CDR3 region: CASSQGLYYNEQFF. As DNA, the CDR3 is TGCGCCAGCAGCCAAGGCCTATACTACAATGAGCAGTTCTTC.

This chain links TRBV27 with TRBJ2-7; D gene unclear. Germline values: CDR1 MNHEY, CDR2 SMNVEV (reference sequence). CDR3 length: 13 residues. V was pared by 4 bases and J by 2 bases, with 9 bases between. CDR3: CASSSAATYEQYF. CDR3 coding DNA: TGTGCCAGCAGTTCCGCCGCTACCTACGAGCAGTACTTC.

V is TRBV4-1 and J is TRBJ1-2, with 7 positions matching TRBD1. The CDR3 is 14 amino acids. In germline, CDR1 is MGHRA, CDR2 YSYEKL. Trimming at V came to 4 bases and at J to 7 bases, leaving 9 bases not matched to a gene. The CDR3 spells CASSPLDRDIGYTF. Written as DNA, the CDR3 is TGCGCCAGCAGCCCGCTCGACAGGGATATTGGCTACACCTTC.